This T cell receptor beta chain was sequenced during a study of blood T cell repertoires in COVID-19 (dated by TCRdb to 2020 to 2021). In the study overall: The collaborator samples originated in the United States, Italy and Spain and spanned the acute and convalescent phases of COVID-19. The repertoires were made available in a free public database intended to serve as a resource for research on the immune response to SARS-CoV-2. Where available, HLA class I and class II types were obtained from metadata supplied by the sample provider rather than from assay-based typing. Deeply sampled blood TCRbeta repertoires from subjects exposed to, actively infected with, or recovered from COVID-19 were included in the dataset. The sample metadata nearly always contained a de-identified subject ID, COVID-19 status, age in years and sex. Samples were obtained from the ongoing ImmuneRACE study (first 160 participants) and from some 1,200 subjects provided by 6 global collaborators. The material from the prospective study consisted of cDNA or gDNA derived from T cells, B-cell-depleted T cells, or PBMCs. What the work shows at the level of the full study, not this receptor alone: The amount of clinical and demographic metadata varied by source and participant and was provided uncurated.

TCRbeta CDR3 regions were amplified from genomic DNA by means of the immunoSEQ Assay, a bias-controlled multiplex PCR. The authors' analysis ran thus. The number of nucleated cells in each sample was estimated by amplification of reference gene primers within the assay. To quantify the absolute abundance of each unique TCRbeta CDR3 rearrangement, sequence reads were collapsed and filtered. For each sample, productive Simpson clonality was calculated as the square root of Simpson's diversity index across productive rearrangements. TCRdb's version of the immuneACCESS table is confined to in-frame rearrangements and falls short of the full clone set. An unresolved V gene accounts for under half of the shortfall where checked; the remainder is of unknown origin. V, J and clone size are taken as reported in that table, and D and trimming were inferred from the DNA itself. A total of 150,000 to 200,000 clones appear in this sample, around four fifths of them only once. The top ten clonotypes cover around 13% of the sample.

CDR1 and CDR2 are drawn from the germline V gene: KGHSH, LQKENI. V is pared back by 3 bases and J by 5 bases, with 10 bases lying between the germline termini. Including the terminal cysteine and phenylalanine, the CDR3 comprises 13 residues. Only the CDR3 portion is preserved as DNA: 39 bases, with reading frame beginning at the first base. With respect to this clone: Its cognate antigen has yet to be identified. No much larger clone exists at a distance of one base, and base qualities are not known.

Participants in the prospective study were enrolled through a virtual design, were aged roughly 18 to 100 years, and lived in 24 United States geographic areas. In the prospective study, participants were assigned to cohorts based on the clinical history participants reported in a screening survey and a study questionnaire. ImmuneRACE Cohort 3 recovered participants were defined by two consecutive negative NP/OP PCR tests, healthcare professional clearance, or symptom resolution. In the prospective study, whole blood, serum and a nasopharyngeal or oropharyngeal swab were collected from each participant by mobile phlebotomists. Additional blood draws and questionnaires over an approximately 2-month period could optionally be provided by prospective study participants. Prospective study blood samples were shipped either frozen or at room temperature before DNA extraction.

The chain employs TRBV18 and TRBJ1-1, with the D segment identity uncertain. The source material was PBMCs or T cells enriched from blood (not recorded which). The receptor comes from a woman in her fifties or sixties who had recovered from COVID-19. CDR3 region: CASSPFSGTEAFF. In nucleotide form, the sequence is TGTGCCAGCTCACCCTTTAGCGGGACTGAAGCTTTCTTT.